The 4 T cell receptor beta chains below all came from one sample that was sequenced in a study of T-cell memory formation after mild COVID-19. TCRdb called the 5' RACE reads again in MiXCR, with one record for every CDR3 protein. Of hundreds of thousands of distinct CDR3 sequences listed, approximately 18% are singletons. Sequences were obtained from PBMCs or a T cell subset sorted from them (not recorded which). Source of these receptors: an adult woman who had mild COVID-19 (a few samples of this study predate the infection). Cell type and time point are not known.

This sequence joins TRBV20-1 and TRBJ2-5, with TRBD2 identical over 8 bases. The junction had 13 bases not matched to a gene; V was cut back by 3 bases and J by 7 bases. The CDR3 totals 15 residues. Looked up from germline, CDR1 is DFQATT and CDR2 is SNEGSKA (reference sequence). The CDR3 here is CSASPQPGGAATQYF. The CDR3, as DNA: TGCAGTGCTAGCCCTCAACCGGGGGGGGCCGCGACCCAGTACTTC.

This clonotype was counted only a few times. The gene calls are TRBV5-1 and TRBJ1-1; TRBD1 is a possible D gene (5 bases). The CDR3 sequence is 14 residues long. Trimming removed 5 bases from V and 7 bases from J, with 18 bases in between. Germline CDR1 is SGHRS and CDR2 is YFSETQ. This CDR3 is CASSWERLTDEAFF. The CDR3, as DNA: TGCGCCAGCAGTTGGGAGCGACTGACAGATGAAGCTTTCTTT.

This clonotype has a handful of counts. The rearrangement joins TRBV12-3 or TRBV12-4 to TRBJ2-3, with TRBD1 identical over 10 bases. The CDR3 totals 14 residues. Trimming took 6 bases from V and 5 from J; bases not matched to a gene: 5. This chain's CDR3 is CASSRRDRGDTQYF. CDR3 in DNA: TGTGCCAGCAGCCGCCGGGACAGGGGAGATACGCAGTATTTT.

The CDR3 loop reads CASSGGSSGANVLTF. The CDR3 nucleotides read TGTGCCAGCAGTGGAGGCAGCTCTGGGGCCAACGTCCTGACTTTC. The V and J genes are TRBV2 and TRBJ2-6, with D hard to call. There are 15 residues in the CDR3. The V gene's germline CDR1 is SNHLY and CDR2 FYNNEI. Trimming cost V 4 bases and J 0 bases, with 7 bases left between them.